This TCR beta chain was sequenced in a study of cytomegalovirus exposure and HLA in healthy donors. Study results and limitations: Presence/absence analyses rested on an assumption that sequencing depth was roughly uniform across donors. Several V segments, TRBV6-2 and TRBV6-3 among them, could not be told apart and were dropped. The authors later found TCR association rates varying by HLA locus, with DRB1 most and HLA-C fewest.

Points on this clone: Antigen unknown.

This CDR3 region has 10 residues. V was trimmed by 6 bases and J by 6 bases, leaving 5 bases between them. Per the germline V gene, CDR1 is MNHEY and CDR2 is SVGAGI. The PCR used 60 Vbeta and 13 Jbeta primers. The assay was immunoSEQ multiplex PCR, and TCRdb's table has in-frame clones only and misses some. The data show fewer than 85,000 clones, and the top ten clones hold about 4.6%. J is TRBJ1-2 and V is TRBV6-5; no reliable D call. Specimen: PBMCs. The clonotype was recovered from a man aged 25-45 years in good health and CMV-seronegative. CDR3 in DNA: TGTGCCAGCAGGGGCCATGGCTACACCTTC. Its protein is CASRGHGYTF.